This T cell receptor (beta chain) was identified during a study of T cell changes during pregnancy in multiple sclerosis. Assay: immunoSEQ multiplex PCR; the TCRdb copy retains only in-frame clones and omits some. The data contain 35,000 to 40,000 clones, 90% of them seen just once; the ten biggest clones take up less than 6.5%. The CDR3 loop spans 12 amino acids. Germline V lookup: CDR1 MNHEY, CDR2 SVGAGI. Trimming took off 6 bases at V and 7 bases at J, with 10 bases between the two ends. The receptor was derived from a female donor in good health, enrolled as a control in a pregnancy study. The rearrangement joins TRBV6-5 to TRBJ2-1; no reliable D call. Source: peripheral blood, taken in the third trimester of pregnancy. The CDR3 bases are TGTGCCAGCAGCCCAACTTGGAATGAGCAGTTCTTC. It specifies CASSPTWNEQFF.